One T cell receptor (beta chain) is described in this entry. Its target is not known. The study drew donors from healthy Caucasian individuals in Russia aged roughly 6 to 100. These data come from a study of blood T cells in healthy people across ages. For the second PCR, which ran for roughly 7 to 11 cycles, a sample-barcoded 5' primer and a J-beta primer mix were used. Each cDNA was tagged by a template-switch adaptor containing 12 random nucleotides. TCRdb called the 5' RACE reads again in MiXCR, with one record for every CDR3 protein. The sample includes approximately 810,000 distinct CDR3 sequences, 29% of them seen just once. Study-level points and caveats: Samples with more naive T cells showed higher observed beta diversity.

V was pared by 10 bases and J by 6 bases, with 5 bases of the junction left unmatched. In germline, CDR1 is WSHSY, CDR2 SAAADI. There are 11 residues in the CDR3. The sequence was collected from a woman older than 75 in good health. The sequencing input was blood. J is TRBJ1-2 and V is TRBV10-2, with TRBD1 matching 7 bases. This CDR3 is CATIDRDGYTF. The CDR3 nucleotides read TGCGCCACCATCGACAGGGATGGCTACACCTTC.